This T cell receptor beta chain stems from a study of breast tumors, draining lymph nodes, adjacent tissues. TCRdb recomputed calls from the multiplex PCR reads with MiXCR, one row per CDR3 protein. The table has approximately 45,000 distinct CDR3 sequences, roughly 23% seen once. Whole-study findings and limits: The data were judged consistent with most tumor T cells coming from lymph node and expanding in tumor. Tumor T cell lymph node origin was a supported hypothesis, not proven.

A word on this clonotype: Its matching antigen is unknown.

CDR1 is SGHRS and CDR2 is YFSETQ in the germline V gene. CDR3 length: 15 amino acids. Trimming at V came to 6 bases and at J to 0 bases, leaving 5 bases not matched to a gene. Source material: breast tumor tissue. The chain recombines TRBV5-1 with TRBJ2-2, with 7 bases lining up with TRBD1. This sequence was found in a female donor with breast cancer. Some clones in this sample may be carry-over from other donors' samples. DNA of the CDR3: TGCGCCAGCATCCCCGGGACAGCGAACACCGGGGAGCTGTTTTTT. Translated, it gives CASIPGTANTGELFF.